This TCR beta chain was profiled in a study of technical replicates of blood from a few donors. The assay was immunoSEQ multiplex PCR, and TCRdb's table has in-frame clones only and misses some. This repertoire shows 60,000 to 80,000 clones, roughly 92% found once; its top ten account for 4.5% to 5%. Germline V gives CDR1 SGDLS, CDR2 YYNGEE. The CDR3 consists of 15 residues. Trimming pared 4 bases from V and 4 bases from J, leaving 17 bases between. The sequence was collected from a human donor in good health. Some clones in this sample may be carry-over from other donors' samples. J is TRBJ2-5 and V is TRBV9; possible D gene TRBD2, 5 bases. Sequences were obtained from PBMCs. This CDR3 is CASSPALVFAETQYF. The CDR3 nucleotides are TGTGCCAGCAGCCCCGCACTAGTTTTCGCAGAGACCCAGTACTTC.